This section outlines one T cell receptor beta chain sequence together with its context. This clonotype came up many times. Its antigen is currently not known. No quality values exist for individual bases; no much larger clone is one base distant. These data belong to a study of blood T cells in healthy people across ages (dated by TCRdb to the mid-2010s). Some background on the complete study: In model experiments, template switching captured about one uniquely barcoded TCR beta cDNA molecule for every two T cells. The study measured age-related changes in TCR beta repertoire diversity using deep sequencing normalized with unique cDNA molecular identifiers. The donors were divided into four age groups: young (average roughly 17 years), middle-aged (almost 40), aged (approximately 62) and long-lived (82). To avoid experimental bias, donors of different ages were distributed randomly across sequencing lanes. The study analyzed two additional independent replicas of 1 million unique cDNA reads from the same blood draw for two donors, one aged 18 to 29 and one aged 80 or older. General study outcomes and caveats: Compared with the aged group, the long-lived group had more naive CD4+ T cells, fewer expanded clones and increased TCR diversity, a pattern suggesting age selection. Estimates of total diversity based on one million sequenced T cells were regarded as lower bounds and as underestimates. The CMV infection status of donors was not known, potentially confounding age-related changes in expanded clonotypes. Because profiling used bulk unsorted PBMCs, naive and antigen-experienced compartments could not be compared conclusively. As age increased, observed TCR beta diversity per million T cells dropped in a roughly linear way, and a significant reduction was already evident by age 40. Observed TCR beta diversity correlated strongly with the percentage of naive T cells measured by flow cytometry.

The protocol used for the library was 5' RACE. The sequencer was an Illumina HiSeq 2500. The second PCR ran for about 6 to 12 cycles and used a J-beta primer mix along with a sample-barcoded 5' primer. Each TCR beta cDNA molecule received a unique molecular identifier from a template-switch 5' adaptor carrying 12 random nucleotides. Each sample yielded at least 3 million CDR3-containing paired-end reads. First-strand cDNA was synthesized from all RNA with the Mint cDNA synthesis kit, primed by a TRBC-specific oligonucleotide. All cDNA was treated with uracil-DNA glycosylase and then went through a first 18-cycle PCR with the universal primers M1SS and BC2_uni_R. In the original analysis: Normalization of each sample was performed by random selection of 1 million high-quality reads, each carrying a distinct molecular identifier. Instead of being binned into consensus sequences, reads that shared molecular identifiers were thrown out. MiTCR, with a Q25 quality threshold and the strictest error-elimination algorithm, was used for CDR3 identification, clonotype clustering and error correction. A nonparametric unseen species model using Euler transformation provided a lower-bound estimate of total TCR beta diversity. The public reads were reprocessed in TCRdb via fastp at Q25 and MiXCR, keeping in-frame beta chains. Under each unique CDR3 protein, matching rows form one entry showing the most common genes and DNA. It is TCRdb's table, rather than the study itself, that gives the V and J calls and clone size. For this sample the table gives approximately 810,000 distinct CDR3 sequences, of which around 30% were detected only once. Clones ranked in the top ten supply 15% to 20% of the sample.

The donors were about 40 Caucasian individuals from Russia, aged roughly 6 to 90 years, who were systemically healthy. Each donor gave roughly 9.5 milliliters of peripheral blood, collected into EDTA-treated Vacutainer tubes. Ficoll-Paque density-gradient centrifugation was used to isolate PBMCs, with at least 6.5 million per sample. Total RNA was extracted from PBMCs with Trizol reagent, with at least 6 micrograms obtained per sample. For every donor, an aliquot of PBMCs went through flow cytometry to measure the percentages of naive CD45RAhigh/CD27high T cells. Taken from cysteine to phenylalanine, the CDR3 has 16 residues. CDR3 DNA is the only sequence kept; it has 48 bases, read in frame from the first base. Trimming leaves V shorter by 0 bases and J shorter by 5 bases, with the junction holding 9 bases beyond the gene matches. Looking up the germline V gene yields CDR1 ENHRY and CDR2 SYGVKD.

Material: blood. The chain is encoded by TRBV10-3 joined to TRBJ2-5; 7 central nucleotides agree with TRBD2. The sequence was obtained from a woman aged 80 or over in good health. The sequenced DNA is TGTGCCATCAGTGAGTCGGGAGGGACCCTGGGGGAGACCCAGTACTTC. Its amino acids are CAISESGGTLGETQYF.